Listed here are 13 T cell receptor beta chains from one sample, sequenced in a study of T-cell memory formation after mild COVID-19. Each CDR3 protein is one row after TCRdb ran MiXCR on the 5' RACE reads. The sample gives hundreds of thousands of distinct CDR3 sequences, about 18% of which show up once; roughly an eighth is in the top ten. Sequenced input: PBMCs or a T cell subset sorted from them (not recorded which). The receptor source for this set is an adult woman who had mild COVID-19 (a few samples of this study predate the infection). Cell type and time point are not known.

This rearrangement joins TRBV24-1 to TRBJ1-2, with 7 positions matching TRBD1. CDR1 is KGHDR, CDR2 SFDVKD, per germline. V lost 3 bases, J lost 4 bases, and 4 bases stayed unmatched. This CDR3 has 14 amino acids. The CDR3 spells CATSDLGQVYGYTF. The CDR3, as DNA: TGTGCCACCAGTGATCTCGGACAGGTCTATGGCTACACCTTC.

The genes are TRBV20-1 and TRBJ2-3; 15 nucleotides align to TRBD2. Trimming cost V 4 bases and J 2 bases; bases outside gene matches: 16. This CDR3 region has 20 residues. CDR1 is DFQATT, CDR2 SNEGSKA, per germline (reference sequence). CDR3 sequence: CSATSSRTGLAGGTTDTQYF. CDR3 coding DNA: TGCAGTGCTACCTCCAGCCGAACCGGACTAGCGGGGGGGACCACAGATACGCAGTATTTT.

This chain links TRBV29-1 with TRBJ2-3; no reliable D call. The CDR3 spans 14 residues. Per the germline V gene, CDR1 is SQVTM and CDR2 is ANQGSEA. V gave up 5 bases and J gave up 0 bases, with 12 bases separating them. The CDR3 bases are TGCAGCGTTAACCCGGCCGGAAGCACAGATACGCAGTATTTT. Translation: CSVNPAGSTDTQYF.

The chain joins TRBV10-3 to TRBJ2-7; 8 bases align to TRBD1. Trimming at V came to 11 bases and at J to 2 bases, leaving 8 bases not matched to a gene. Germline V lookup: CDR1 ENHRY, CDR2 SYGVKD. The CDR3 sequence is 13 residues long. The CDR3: CASGDRSPYEQYF. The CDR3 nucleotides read TGTGCCTCAGGGGACAGGTCTCCCTACGAGCAGTACTTC.

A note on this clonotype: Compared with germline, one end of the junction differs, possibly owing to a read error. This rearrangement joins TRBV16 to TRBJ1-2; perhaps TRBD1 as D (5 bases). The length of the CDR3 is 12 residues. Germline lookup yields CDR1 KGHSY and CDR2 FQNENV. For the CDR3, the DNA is TGTGCCAGCAGCCTCGTTAAGTCAGGGATCTTCTTC. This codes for CASSLVKSGIFF.

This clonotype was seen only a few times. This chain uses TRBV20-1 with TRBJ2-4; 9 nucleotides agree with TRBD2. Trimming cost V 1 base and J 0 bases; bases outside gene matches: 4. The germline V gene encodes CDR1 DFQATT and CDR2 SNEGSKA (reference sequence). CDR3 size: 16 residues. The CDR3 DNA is TGCAGTGCTAGAGCACCGGGACTAGCAGCCAAAAACATTCAGTACTTC. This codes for CSARAPGLAAKNIQYF.

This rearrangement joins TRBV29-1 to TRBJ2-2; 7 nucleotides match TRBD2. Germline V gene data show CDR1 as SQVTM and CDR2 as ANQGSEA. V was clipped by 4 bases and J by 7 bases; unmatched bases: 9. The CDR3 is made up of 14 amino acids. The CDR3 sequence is CSVVTSYGHGELFF. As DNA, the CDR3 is TGCAGCGTTGTGACTAGCTACGGACACGGGGAGCTGTTTTTT.

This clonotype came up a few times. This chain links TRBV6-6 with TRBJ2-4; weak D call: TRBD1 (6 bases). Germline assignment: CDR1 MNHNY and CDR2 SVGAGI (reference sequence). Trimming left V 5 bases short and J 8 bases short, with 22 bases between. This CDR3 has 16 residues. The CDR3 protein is CASSPPYTGSRDIQYF. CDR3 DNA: TGTGCCAGCAGTCCACCCTATACAGGGAGTAGGGACATTCAGTACTTC.

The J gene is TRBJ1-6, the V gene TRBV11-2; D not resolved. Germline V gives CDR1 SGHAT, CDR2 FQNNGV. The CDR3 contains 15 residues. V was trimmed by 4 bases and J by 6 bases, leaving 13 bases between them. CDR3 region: CASSSDPLPNSPLHF. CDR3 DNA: TGTGCCAGCAGCTCAGACCCTCTGCCTAATTCACCCCTCCACTTT. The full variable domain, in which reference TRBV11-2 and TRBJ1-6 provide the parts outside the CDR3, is EAGVAQSPRYKIIEKRQSVAFWCNPISGHATLYWYQQILGQGPKLLIQFQNNGVVDDSQLPKDRFSAERLKGVDSTLKIQPAKLEDSAVYLCASSSDPLPNSPLHFGNGTRLTVT.

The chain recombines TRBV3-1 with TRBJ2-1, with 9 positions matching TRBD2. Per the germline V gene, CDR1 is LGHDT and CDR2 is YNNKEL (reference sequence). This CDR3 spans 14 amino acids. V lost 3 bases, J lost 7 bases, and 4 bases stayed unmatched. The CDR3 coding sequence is TGTGCCAGCAGCCATGGCGGGGGGGGTAATGAGCAGTTCTTC. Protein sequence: CASSHGGGGNEQFF.

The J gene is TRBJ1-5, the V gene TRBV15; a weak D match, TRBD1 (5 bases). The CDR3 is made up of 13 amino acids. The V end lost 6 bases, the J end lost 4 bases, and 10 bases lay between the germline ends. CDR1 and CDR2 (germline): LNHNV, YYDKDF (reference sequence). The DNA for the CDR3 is TGTGCCACCAGTCTAGGGGAGAATCAGCCCCAGCATTTT. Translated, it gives CATSLGENQPQHF.

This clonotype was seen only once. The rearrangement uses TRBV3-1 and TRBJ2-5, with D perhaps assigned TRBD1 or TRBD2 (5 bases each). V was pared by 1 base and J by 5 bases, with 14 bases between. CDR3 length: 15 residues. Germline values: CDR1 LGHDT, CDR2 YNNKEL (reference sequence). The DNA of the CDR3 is TGTGCCAGCAGCCAAGGGGACGGAGGATGGGAGACCCAGTACTTC. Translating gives CASSQGDGGWETQYF.

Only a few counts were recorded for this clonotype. The CDR3 loop is CASSLSIEGVNTEAFF. Here the CDR3 DNA reads TGTGCCAGCAGTTTATCGATTGAGGGGGTGAACACTGAAGCTTTCTTT. The chain couples TRBV27 to TRBJ1-1; perhaps TRBD1 as D (6 bases). The V end was cut by 0 bases, the J end by 0 bases, with 11 bases between. CDR1 MNHEY and CDR2 SMNVEV come from the germline V gene (reference sequence). The CDR3 has 16 residues.